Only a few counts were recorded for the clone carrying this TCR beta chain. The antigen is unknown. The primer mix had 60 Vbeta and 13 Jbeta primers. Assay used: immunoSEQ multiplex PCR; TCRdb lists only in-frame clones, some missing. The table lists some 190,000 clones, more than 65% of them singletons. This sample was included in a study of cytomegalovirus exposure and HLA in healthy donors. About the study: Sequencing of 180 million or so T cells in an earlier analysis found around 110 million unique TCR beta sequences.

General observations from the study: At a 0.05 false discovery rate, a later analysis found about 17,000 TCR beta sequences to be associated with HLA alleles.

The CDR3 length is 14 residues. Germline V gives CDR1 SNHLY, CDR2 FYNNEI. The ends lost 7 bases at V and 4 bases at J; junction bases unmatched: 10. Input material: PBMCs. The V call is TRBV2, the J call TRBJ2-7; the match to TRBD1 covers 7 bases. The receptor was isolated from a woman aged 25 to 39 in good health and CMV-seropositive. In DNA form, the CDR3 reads TGTGCCAGCATCCTACAGGGACAGTCGTACGAGCAGTACTTC. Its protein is CASILQGQSYEQYF.